The 22 T cell receptor beta chains below come from one sample, sequenced in a study of blood T cells in healthy people across ages. Primers used in a second PCR of about 7 to 11 cycles were a sample-barcoded 5' primer and a J-beta primer mix. One entry per CDR3 protein results from TCRdb running MiXCR on the 5' RACE reads. The table has fewer than 2 million distinct CDR3 sequences, roughly two fifths seen once. The sample was blood. All receptors derive from a human donor in good health.

The rearrangement uses TRBV7-3 and TRBJ1-6, with TRBD1 matching 7 bases. V dropped 6 bases and J dropped 7; count of bases not matched to a gene: 15. The CDR3 contains 17 residues. Per germline, CDR1 SGHTA and CDR2 FQGTGA. DNA for the CDR3: TGTGCCAGCAGTTCACCCTCCCCTGGACAGGTGAATTCACCCCTCCACTTT. Translation gives CASSSPSPGQVNSPLHF.

The chain couples TRBV6-5 to TRBJ1-5; D not certain. The germline CDR1 and CDR2 sequences are MNHEY and SVGAGI. The CDR3 sequence is 14 residues long. The V end was cut by 0 bases, the J end by 6 bases, with 9 bases between. CDR3 DNA: TGTGCCAGCAGTTACTCCGACCACACTCAGCCCCAGCATTTT. Protein: CASSYSDHTQPQHF.

This chain links TRBV7-3 with TRBJ2-1; 7 bases match TRBD2. The CDR3 is 15 residues long. Germline values: CDR1 SGHTA, CDR2 FQGTGA. The V and J ends lost 4 bases and 6 bases, in that order; junction bases with no gene match: 9. This chain's CDR3 is CASSSGLPNCNEQFF. For the CDR3, the DNA is TGTGCCAGCAGCTCGGGACTACCTAATTGCAATGAGCAGTTCTTC.

The gene calls are TRBV28 and TRBJ2-5; D remains ambiguous. Per germline, CDR1 MDHEN and CDR2 SYDVKM. V dropped 3 bases and J dropped 6 bases, with 8 bases sitting between them. There are 12 residues in the CDR3. The CDR3 bases are TGTGCCAGCAGTTTGGGTCAGAAGACCCAGTACTTC. Amino acid sequence: CASSLGQKTQYF.

This chain uses TRBV20-1 with TRBJ1-4; D perhaps matches TRBD1 (6 bases). The germline V gene encodes CDR1 DFQATT and CDR2 SNEGSKA (reference sequence). This CDR3 contains 14 residues. V lost 5 bases and J lost 5, with 15 bases in between. The CDR3 nucleotides read TGCAGTGCTCGGGACATATCGTACAATGAAAAACTGTTTTTT. Its translation is CSARDISYNEKLFF.

This clonotype has only a few counts. V and J are TRBV12-3 or TRBV12-4 and TRBJ2-3, with 8 bases identical to TRBD1. The CDR3 has 14 residues. V lost 8 bases, J lost 5 bases, and 9 bases stayed unmatched. The CDR3 is CASGGDRGGDTQYF. The CDR3 DNA sequence: TGTGCCAGCGGGGGAGACAGGGGAGGAGATACGCAGTATTTT.

This clonotype was seen more than once but under ten times. The rearrangement links TRBV2 to TRBJ1-2, with D maybe TRBD1 (5 bases). V was trimmed by 6 bases and J by 2 bases, leaving 13 bases between them. CDR3 size: 14 residues. Germline assignment: CDR1 SNHLY and CDR2 FYNNEI. The DNA for the CDR3 is TGTGCCAGCAGGGTAGGGGCTCGAAACTATGGCTACACCTTC. Protein product: CASRVGARNYGYTF.

In this sample, this clonotype turned up a few times. The chain combines TRBV28 with TRBJ1-2; the D gene is possibly TRBD1 (6 bases). CDR1 is MDHEN and CDR2 is SYDVKM in the germline V gene. The V end lost 4 bases, the J end lost 8 bases, and 14 bases lay between the germline ends. This CDR3 is 13 amino acids long. CDR3 protein: CASSSQGRVGYTF. CDR3 bases: TGTGCCAGCAGTTCGCAGGGGCGAGTCGGCTACACCTTC.

This chain connects TRBV4-2 to TRBJ2-3, with D unclear. The CDR3 consists of 14 residues. The V gene's germline CDR1 is LGHNA and CDR2 YNFKEQ. V lost 3 bases and J 6 bases, leaving 13 bases between the germline ends. The CDR3, as DNA: TGTGCCAGCAGCCAGGCTGCCTCAAGGGATACGCAGTATTTT. This codes for CASSQAASRDTQYF.

This clonotype was detected a few times. This chain uses TRBV29-1 with TRBJ1-1; D call uncertain. Germline V CDR1 and CDR2: SQVTM, ANQGSEA. The CDR3 consists of 13 residues. With 7 bases removed from V and 8 bases from J, the gap between germline ends came to 20 bases. The CDR3 DNA follows: TGCAGCGCTGTACGGGTCGCTTTAAGCGAAGCTTTCTTT. Translated: CSAVRVALSEAFF.

This clonotype was picked up a small number of times. The rearrangement uses TRBV9 and TRBJ2-1; D is unclear. CDR3 length: 15 amino acids. Per the germline V gene, CDR1 is SGDLS and CDR2 is YYNGEE. V was clipped by 3 bases and J by 0 bases, with 10 bases between them. CDR3 residues: CASSAPGSSYNEQFF. DNA for the CDR3: TGTGCCAGCAGCGCCCCTGGGTCCTCCTACAATGAGCAGTTCTTC.

A remark on this clonotype: At one end, the junction sequence differs from germline, possibly due to a read error. The rearrangement links TRBV4-3 to TRBJ1-2, with D hard to call. The CDR3 is made up of 15 amino acids. The germline CDR1 and CDR2 sequences are LGHNA and YSLEER. CDR3 loop: CASSQAWGANYGCTF. CDR3 nucleotide sequence: TGCGCCAGCAGCCAAGCGTGGGGAGCTAACTATGGCTGCACCTTC.

This clonotype has only a few counts. The rearrangement joins TRBV20-1 to TRBJ2-5; D is uncertain. The ends were cut back, 0 bases at V and 4 bases at J, with 12 bases in the middle. Germline CDR1 and CDR2: DFQATT and SNEGSKA (reference sequence). This CDR3 region has 14 residues. The CDR3 coding sequence is TGCAGTGCTAGAGATAGGAGAAAGGGAGAGACCCAGTACTTC. It encodes CSARDRRKGETQYF.

This clonotype has a handful of counts. The chain recombines TRBV20-1 with TRBJ1-1; D is unclear. CDR3 length: 13 residues. Trimming cost V 2 bases and J 1 base, with 8 bases left between them. The germline gives CDR1 DFQATT, CDR2 SNEGSKA (reference sequence). CDR3 coding DNA: TGCAGTGCTAGAAATCGAAAGAACACTGAAGCTTTCTTT. Its protein is CSARNRKNTEAFF.

A few counts support this clonotype. The chain has TRBV5-1 and TRBJ2-7; D might be TRBD1 (6 bases). This CDR3 is 16 amino acids long. V lost 0 bases and J lost 2, with 15 bases in between. CDR1 is SGHRS, CDR2 YFSETQ, per germline. The CDR3 coding sequence is TGCGCCAGCAGCTTGGGGGTGGGGGCCGCCGCCTACGAGCAGTACTTC. Protein: CASSLGVGAAAYEQYF. Looking up the rest from reference TRBV5-1 and TRBJ2-7 gives the full variable domain: KAGVTQTPRYLIKTRGQQVTLSCSPISGHRSVSWYQQTPGQGLQFLFEYFSETQRNKGNFPGRFSGRQFSNSRSEMNVSTLELGDSALYLCASSLGVGAAAYEQYFGPGTRLTVT.

This clonotype has only a few counts. The CDR3 coding sequence is TGTGCCAACGGGGAGAGCTCCTACGAGCAGTACTTC. It is translated as CANGESSYEQYF. V gene TRBV7-9 combines with J gene TRBJ2-7; possible D gene TRBD2, 5 bases. V was trimmed by 10 bases and J by 0 bases, leaving 10 bases between them. This CDR3 has 12 amino acids. The germline gives CDR1 SEHNR, CDR2 FQNEAQ (reference sequence).

The chain uses TRBV7-8 and TRBJ2-3; D is perhaps TRBD1 (6 bases). The CDR3 contains 15 residues. Germline V gene lookup returns CDR1 SGHVS and CDR2 FQNEAQ. V gave up 7 bases and J gave up 4 bases, with 18 bases separating them. CDR3 residues: CASTYQGLWADTQYF. The DNA for the CDR3 is TGTGCCAGCACGTATCAGGGGCTCTGGGCAGATACGCAGTATTTT.

In this sample, this clonotype turned up a few times. V usage is TRBV20-1 and J usage is TRBJ2-5; TRBD1 is a possible D gene (5 bases). The closer fit of TRBJ2-7 to the DNA end suggests the J call may be wrong. CDR3 length equals 12 residues. CDR1 is DFQATT, CDR2 SNEGSKA, per germline (reference sequence). The CDR3 protein is CSAKDIVYEQYF. The CDR3 region has the DNA TGCAGTGCAAAGGACATCGTTTACGAGCAGTACTTC.

This clonotype was found a few times. The rearrangement joins TRBV20-1 to TRBJ2-4; TRBD2 matches 7 bases. The J call could be wrong; TRBJ2-7 is a better fit for the DNA end. The CDR3 totals 11 residues. CDR1 is DFQATT and CDR2 is SNEGSKA in the germline V gene (reference sequence). This CDR3 is CSASGLDEQYF. The CDR3 coding sequence is TGCAGTGCTTCCGGACTAGACGAGCAGTACTTC.

The CDR3, as DNA: TGTGCCAGCAGCTTAGGTCCGCCGGAAGAGACCCAGTACTTC. This encodes CASSLGPPEETQYF. This rearrangement joins TRBV7-9 to TRBJ2-5; the D is unclear. This CDR3 contains 14 residues. V was clipped by 1 base and J by 3 bases, with 9 bases between them. In germline, CDR1 is SEHNR, CDR2 FQNEAQ (reference sequence).

This clonotype was seen only once. The chain carries TRBV4-2 and TRBJ1-5, with D perhaps matching TRBD1 (5 bases). CDR1 is LGHNA, CDR2 YNFKEQ, per germline. This CDR3 comprises 15 residues. With 5 bases removed from V and 5 bases from J, the gap between germline ends came to 16 bases. CDR3 sequence (DNA): TGTGCCAGCAGCGCGAGACCGGGACCTGATCAGCCCCAGCATTTT. It specifies CASSARPGPDQPQHF.

The chain uses TRBV4-1 and TRBJ2-1, with TRBD2 matching 11 bases. Trimming took 4 bases from V and 0 from J; bases not matched to a gene: 8. This CDR3 comprises 18 residues. Looked up from germline, CDR1 is MGHRA and CDR2 is YSYEKL. The DNA for the CDR3 is TGCGCCAGCAGCCTCCTAGCGGGGGGAGAAAGCTCCTACAATGAGCAGTTCTTC. It encodes CASSLLAGGESSYNEQFF.